Sequencing of this TCR beta chain was carried out in a study of cytomegalovirus exposure and HLA in healthy donors. Germline CDR1 SGHTA, CDR2 FQGNSA. CDR3 length equals 15 residues. The V segment lost 5 bases and the J segment 6 bases; nucleotides outside the gene matches: 10. This clone has only one observation. PCR primers comprised 60 Vbeta and 13 Jbeta primers. Assay used: immunoSEQ multiplex PCR; TCRdb lists only in-frame clones, some missing. The table records 100,000 to 150,000 clones, approximately 78% of them present only once. The receptor comes from a man between 25 and 39 years old in good health and CMV-seropositive. This sequence joins TRBV7-2 and TRBJ2-1; TRBD2 agrees at 7 bases. The sequenced sample consisted of PBMCs. This chain's CDR3 is CASSPRAGIGNEQFF. The CDR3 DNA follows: TGTGCCAGCAGCCCCCGAGCGGGGATCGGCAATGAGCAGTTCTTC.